The clone carrying this TCR beta chain was recorded at least ten times. The target antigen is unknown. Quantitative 5'-RACE was performed with molecular barcodes, and it yielded the TCR beta libraries. MiXCR, run by TCRdb on the 5' RACE reads, gives a single entry per CDR3 protein. This table holds under 300,000 distinct CDR3 sequences, 8% to 11% found once. This record belongs to a study of CD8 T cells in ankylosing spondylitis. Study outcomes and limitations: Enrichment of disease-linked clones was reportedly significant in matched ankylosing spondylitis synovial fluid. Clones linked with disease were CD8+ and fairly uncommon in the peripheral blood. Roughly eight highly homologous variants made up a TCR beta motif that seemed to typify ankylosing spondylitis blood.

Germline CDR1 DFQATT, CDR2 SNEGSKA (reference sequence). The CDR3 runs 11 residues. V was cut by 2 bases and J by 8 bases, with 7 bases left in between. The sample comprised blood, either unsorted or a sorted T cell fraction (not recorded which). V and J are TRBV20-1 and TRBJ2-1; D gene uncertain. The clonotype originates from a male donor with ankylosing spondylitis or in good health (not recorded which). CDR3 region: CSARLVDEQFF. CDR3 DNA sequence: TGCAGTGCTAGATTGGTGGATGAGCAGTTCTTC.